This TCR beta chain was captured by sequencing in a study of cytomegalovirus exposure and HLA in healthy donors. 60 Vbeta and 13 Jbeta primers were used in PCR. TCRdb keeps only in-frame clones here, not all; method: immunoSEQ multiplex PCR. The data hold around 130,000 clones, with around 80% observed a single time. Note on this clone: An end of the junction differs from the germline gene, which may be a read error.

This CDR3 comprises 16 residues. Germline V gives CDR1 SNHLY, CDR2 FYNNEI. V gene TRBV2 combines with J gene TRBJ2-6; possibly TRBD1 for D (5 bases). Sequenced: PBMCs. The clonotype originates from a woman between 18 and 29 years old in good health and CMV-seronegative. CDR3 sequence: CASKDSSGSGANGLTF. The CDR3 DNA is TGTGCCAGCAAGGATAGCTCGGGCTCTGGGGCCAACGGCCTGACTTTC.